This TCR beta chain came from a study of pediatric ulcerative colitis. General observations from the study: Some T cells in rectal biopsies may come from blood, especially with overt colitis. Blood-rectal clonal overlap within each person was significantly higher in ulcerative colitis patients than controls. Repertoires came from total lymphocyte DNA, so rare subsets like regulatory T cells may be missed. Two patients had blood samples with substantially reduced template counts.

Only in-frame clones appear in the TCRdb table, and some are missing; sequencing was by immunoSEQ multiplex PCR. In the table there are 30,000 to 40,000 clones, 65% to 80% of which are singletons. Rectal tissue came from one to two pinch biopsies taken at colonoscopy. Notes on this clone: Its target is not known.

The TCR sequence derives from a boy aged 5-17 years with severe ulcerative colitis. Source material: gut tissue.

The CDR3 protein is CASSLNGNEQYF. In DNA, the CDR3 is TGTGCCAGCAGCTTAAATGGGAACGAGCAGTACTTC. The V call is TRBV11-2, the J call TRBJ2-7; no firm D call. Germline loops: CDR1 SGHAT, CDR2 FQNNGV. V lost 2 bases, J lost 5 bases, and 7 bases lay in between. The CDR3 is made up of 12 amino acids.